Following are 16 T cell receptor beta chains from one sample sequenced in a study of shared clonotypes between healthy human individuals. The data were produced by immunoSEQ multiplex PCR, yet TCRdb's version contains in-frame clones alone and is incomplete. The sample contains 2 million to 3 million clones, around nine tenths of which appear only once. Sequencing used naive CD4+ T cells sorted from blood. As to subset: CD45RA+ positively selected. The source is a man between 18 and 35 years old in good health.

The chain links TRBV7-9 to TRBJ1-1; 11 nucleotides match TRBD1. The CDR3 has 14 amino acids. Germline V gene sequence: CDR1 SEHNR, CDR2 FQNEAQ (reference sequence). V shed 5 bases and J 5 bases; nucleotides not matched to a gene: 4. The CDR3 protein is CASSEGQGETEAFF. CDR3 in DNA: TGTGCCAGCAGCGAGGGACAGGGGGAGACTGAAGCTTTCTTT.

J is TRBJ2-7 and V is TRBV5-1; 7 nucleotides align to TRBD1. The CDR3 spans 14 residues. Germline V gives CDR1 SGHRS, CDR2 YFSETQ. Trimming cost V 1 base and J 3 bases; bases outside gene matches: 4. CDR3 loop: CASSLRAGGYEQYF. The CDR3 region has the DNA TGCGCCAGCAGCTTGAGAGCAGGGGGCTACGAGCAGTACTTC.

The chain joins TRBV5-1 to TRBJ2-1; D remains unclear. The germline V gene encodes CDR1 SGHRS and CDR2 YFSETQ. V lost 3 bases to trimming and J lost 9 bases, with 16 bases between them. The CDR3 extends over 14 amino acids. The CDR3 bases are TGCGCCAGCAGCTCCCCCCCACATTTGAGTGAGCAGTTCTTC. Its translation is CASSSPPHLSEQFF. Based on the CDR3 plus reference TRBV5-1 and TRBJ2-1, the full variable domain is KAGVTQTPRYLIKTRGQQVTLSCSPISGHRSVSWYQQTPGQGLQFLFEYFSETQRNKGNFPGRFSGRQFSNSRSEMNVSTLELGDSALYLCASSSPPHLSEQFFGPGTRLTVL.

This clone was recorded once. The chain is built from TRBV5-1 and TRBJ2-3; D is possibly TRBD2 (5 bases). The CDR3 consists of 16 residues. The germline gives CDR1 SGHRS, CDR2 YFSETQ. V shed 1 base and J shed 3 bases, with 15 bases lying between them. The CDR3 sequence is CASSLKLLAYTDTQYF. CDR3 nucleotide sequence: TGCGCCAGCAGCTTGAAATTGTTAGCGTATACAGATACGCAGTATTTT.

The chain uses TRBV7-2 and TRBJ2-5; D might be TRBD2 (6 bases). V lost 1 base, J lost 7 bases, and 10 bases lay in between. The CDR3 loop spans 13 amino acids. Germline V gives CDR1 SGHTA, CDR2 FQGNSA. CDR3 sequence: CASSLDSGGTQYF. The CDR3, as DNA: TGTGCCAGCAGCTTAGACTCCGGGGGGACCCAGTACTTC.

This chain uses TRBV6-1 with TRBJ1-2; D may be TRBD1 (5 bases). This CDR3 region has 16 residues. V gave up 3 bases and J gave up 7 bases, with 21 bases separating them. Germline V gene data show CDR1 as MNHNS and CDR2 as SASEGT. The CDR3: CASSEGRGAGAVGYTF. The CDR3 DNA reads TGTGCCAGCAGTGAGGGTCGAGGGGCAGGCGCGGTTGGCTACACCTTC.

The rearrangement joins TRBV11-1 to TRBJ2-2; a possible D gene is TRBD1 (5 bases). Germline V gives CDR1 SGHAT, CDR2 FQDESV (reference sequence). V lost 7 bases to trimming and J lost 2 bases, with 11 bases between them. The CDR3 has 14 residues. In DNA, the CDR3 is TGTGCCAGCACCCGACAGACCAACACCGGGGAGCTGTTTTTT. This gives the protein CASTRQTNTGELFF.

This sequence joins TRBV5-4 and TRBJ2-5; D is possibly TRBD2 (7 bases). V lost 2 bases and J lost 5, with 16 bases in between. Germline CDR1 SGHNT, CDR2 YYREEE (reference sequence). There are 15 residues in the CDR3. The chain's CDR3 is CASSLGGGLSETQYF. The CDR3 DNA follows: TGTGCCAGCAGCTTAGGGGGGGGCCTTTCCGAGACCCAGTACTTC.

This chain joins TRBV2 and TRBJ1-2, with D hard to call. This CDR3 spans 14 amino acids. V lost 4 bases, J lost 5 bases, and 14 bases lay in between. In germline, CDR1 is SNHLY, CDR2 FYNNEI. In nucleotides, the CDR3 is TGTGCCAGCAGTGGAAGGACTTCAACTTATGGCTACACCTTC. Amino acid sequence: CASSGRTSTYGYTF. Using reference TRBV2 and TRBJ1-2 for the parts outside the CDR3, the full variable domain is EPEVTQTPSHQVTQMGQEVILRCVPISNHLYFYWYRQILGQKVEFLVSFYNNEISEKSEIFDDQFSVERPDGSNFTLKIRSTKLEDSAMYFCASSGRTSTYGYTFGSGTRLTVV.

The chain joins TRBV12-2 to TRBJ1-2. TRBV12-2 is described as a pseudogene. There are 16 residues in the CDR3. The CDR3 DNA reads TGTGCAAGTCGCCCCAAGGGAAGCGGGACTGTGTATGGCTACACCTTC. Encoded protein: CASRPKGSGTVYGYTF.

Comments on this clone: This specimen includes other DNA sequences encoding the same CDR3. V gene TRBV7-2 combines with J gene TRBJ2-7; D remains ambiguous. V lost 2 bases, J lost 2 bases, and 10 bases lay in between. The CDR3 is 14 amino acids. Germline V CDR1 and CDR2: SGHTA, FQGNSA. The DNA of the CDR3 is TGTGCCAGCAGCTTAAGGGCCGGAACCTACGAGCAGTACTTC. Encoded protein: CASSLRAGTYEQYF.

The chain is built from TRBV11-2 and TRBJ2-5, with unresolved D. Trimming shortened V by 0 bases and J by 0 bases, and 5 bases separated the two germline ends. This CDR3 region has 14 residues. From germline, CDR1 is SGHAT and CDR2 FQNNGV. This chain's CDR3 is CASSLDAYQETQYF. CDR3 bases: TGTGCCAGCAGCTTAGACGCGTACCAAGAGACCCAGTACTTC.

The chain has TRBV5-1 and TRBJ2-1; a weak D match, TRBD1 (7 bases). Trimming shortened V by 4 bases and J by 8 bases, and 22 bases separated the two germline ends. Germline loops: CDR1 SGHRS, CDR2 YFSETQ. The CDR3 has 16 residues. The CDR3 loop reads CASSPVSGLQGDEQFF. The DNA of the CDR3 is TGCGCCAGCAGCCCTGTCTCGGGACTGCAGGGGGATGAGCAGTTCTTC.

The chain recombines TRBV19 with TRBJ1-5, with unresolved D. The CDR3 covers 18 residues. Germline CDR1 is LNHDA and CDR2 is SQIVND (reference sequence). The ends were cut back, 2 bases at V and 4 bases at J, with 21 bases in the middle. CDR3 amino acids: CASSISQTSSTFNQPQHF. Here the CDR3 DNA reads TGTGCCAGTAGTATAAGTCAGACCTCCTCAACCTTTAATCAGCCCCAGCATTTT.

This clone was counted between two and nine times. The gene calls are TRBV28 and TRBJ1-5; 10 nucleotides line up with TRBD1. V lost 7 bases, J lost 5 bases, and 5 bases stayed unmatched. CDR1 MDHEN and CDR2 SYDVKM come from the germline V gene. The CDR3 consists of 14 residues. CDR3 sequence reads: CASTTGGEDQPQHF. The CDR3, as DNA: TGTGCCAGCACGACAGGGGGCGAGGATCAGCCCCAGCATTTT.

The genes are TRBV21-1 and TRBJ1-6. TRBV21-1 constitutes a pseudogene. CDR3 length: 16 amino acids. The chain's CDR3 is CASSKPSRVNNSPLHF. The CDR3 DNA reads as TGTGCCAGCAGCAAACCAAGCCGGGTGAATAATTCACCCCTCCACTTT.